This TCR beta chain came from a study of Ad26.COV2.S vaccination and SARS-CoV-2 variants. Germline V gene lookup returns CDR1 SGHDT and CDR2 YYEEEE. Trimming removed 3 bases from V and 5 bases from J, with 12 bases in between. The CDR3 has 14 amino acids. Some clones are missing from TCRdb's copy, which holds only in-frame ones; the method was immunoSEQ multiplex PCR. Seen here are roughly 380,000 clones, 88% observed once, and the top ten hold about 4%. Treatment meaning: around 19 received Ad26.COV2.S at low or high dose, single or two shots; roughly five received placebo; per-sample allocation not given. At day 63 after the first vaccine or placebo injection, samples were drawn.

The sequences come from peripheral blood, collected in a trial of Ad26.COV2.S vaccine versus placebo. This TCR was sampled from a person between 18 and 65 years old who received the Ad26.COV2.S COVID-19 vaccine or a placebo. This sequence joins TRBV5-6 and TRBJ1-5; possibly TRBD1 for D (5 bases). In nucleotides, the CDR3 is TGTGCCAGCAGCTACGGGGCCTCGTATCAGCCCCAGCATTTT. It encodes CASSYGASYQPQHF. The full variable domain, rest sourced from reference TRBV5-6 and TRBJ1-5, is DAGVTQSPTHLIKTRGQQVTLRCSPKSGHDTVSWYQQALGQGPQFIFQYYEEEERQRGNFPDRFSGHQFPNYSSELNVNALLLGDSALYLCASSYGASYQPQHFGDGTRLSIL.